This TCR beta chain stems from a study of tumor and adjacent non-tumor tissue in lung cancer. Study as a whole: On average, productive TCRbeta reads reached about 4.17 million per sample. The study, taken as a whole, reports: Higher tumor TCR diversity was associated with shorter survival. TCR diversity was significantly greater in tumor than normal lung tissue.

CDR3 length: 14 residues. Germline assignment: CDR1 DFQATT and CDR2 SNEGSKA (reference sequence). No cell sorting was done before RNA was extracted from the tissue. The library came from three nested PCR rounds adapted from ARM-PCR protocols. TCRdb recomputed calls from the multiplex PCR reads with MiXCR, one row per CDR3 protein. The sample holds about 200,000 distinct CDR3 sequences, approximately 74% seen once. In the case of this clonotype: Its antigen is not known. A junction boundary mismatches the germline segment, possibly from a read error.

The chain joins TRBV20-1 to TRBJ2-2; D tentatively fits TRBD1 or TRBD2 (5 bases each). Sequenced material: lung tumor tissue. This sequence originates from a man in his sixties with non-small cell lung cancer. The CDR3 is CSAPGTNFTGELLF. As DNA, the CDR3 is TGCAGTGCCCCCGGGACCAACTTCACCGGGGAGCTGCTTTTT.